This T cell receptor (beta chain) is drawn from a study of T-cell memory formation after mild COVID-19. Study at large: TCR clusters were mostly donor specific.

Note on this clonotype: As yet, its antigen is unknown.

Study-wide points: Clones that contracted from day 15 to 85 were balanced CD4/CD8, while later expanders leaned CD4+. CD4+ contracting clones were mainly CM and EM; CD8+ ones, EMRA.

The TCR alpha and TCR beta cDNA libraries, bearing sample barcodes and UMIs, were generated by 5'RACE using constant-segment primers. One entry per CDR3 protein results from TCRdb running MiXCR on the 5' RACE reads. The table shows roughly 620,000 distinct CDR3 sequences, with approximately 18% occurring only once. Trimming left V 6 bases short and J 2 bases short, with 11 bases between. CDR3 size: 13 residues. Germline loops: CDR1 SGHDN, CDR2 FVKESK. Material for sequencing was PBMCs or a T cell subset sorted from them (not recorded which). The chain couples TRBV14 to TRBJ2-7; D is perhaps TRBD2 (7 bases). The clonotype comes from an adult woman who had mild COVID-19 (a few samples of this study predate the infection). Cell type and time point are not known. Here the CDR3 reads CASRAGQAYEQYF. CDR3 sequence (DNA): TGTGCCAGCAGAGCGGGACAAGCCTACGAGCAGTACTTC.